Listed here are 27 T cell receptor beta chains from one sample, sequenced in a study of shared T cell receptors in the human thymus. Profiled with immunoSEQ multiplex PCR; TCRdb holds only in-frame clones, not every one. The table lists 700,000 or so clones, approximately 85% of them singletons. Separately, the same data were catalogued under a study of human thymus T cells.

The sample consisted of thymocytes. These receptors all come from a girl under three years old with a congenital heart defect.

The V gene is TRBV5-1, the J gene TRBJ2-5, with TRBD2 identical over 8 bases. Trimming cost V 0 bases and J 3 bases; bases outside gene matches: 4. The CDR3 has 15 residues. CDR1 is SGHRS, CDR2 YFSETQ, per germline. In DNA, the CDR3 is TGCGCCAGCAGCTTGGGGGTAGCGGGGAAAGAGACCCAGTACTTC. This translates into CASSLGVAGKETQYF.

CDR3: CASNRRTGANQPQHF. The CDR3 DNA reads as TGTGCCAGCAACAGAAGGACAGGGGCTAATCAGCCCCAGCATTTT. This chain joins TRBV6-1 and TRBJ1-5; 9 nucleotides line up with TRBD1. Germline V gene sequence: CDR1 MNHNS, CDR2 SASEGT. Germline trimming cut 7 bases from V and 4 bases from J; bases unmatched to any gene: 8. CDR3 length: 15 amino acids.

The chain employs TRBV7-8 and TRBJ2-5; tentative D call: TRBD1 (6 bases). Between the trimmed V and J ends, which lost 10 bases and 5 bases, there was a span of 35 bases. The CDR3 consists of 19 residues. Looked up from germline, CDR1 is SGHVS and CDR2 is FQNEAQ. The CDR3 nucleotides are TGTGCCACCAACCAGGCGGGCAGGGGCCACTTCGACCCCTTGGAGACCCAGTACTTC. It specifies CATNQAGRGHFDPLETQYF.

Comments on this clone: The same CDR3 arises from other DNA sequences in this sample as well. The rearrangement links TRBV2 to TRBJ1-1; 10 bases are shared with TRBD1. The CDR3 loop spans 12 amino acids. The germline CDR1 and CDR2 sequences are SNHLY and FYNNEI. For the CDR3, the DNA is TGTGCGCGGGACAGGGGTAACACTGAAGCTTTCTTT. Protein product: CARDRGNTEAFF.

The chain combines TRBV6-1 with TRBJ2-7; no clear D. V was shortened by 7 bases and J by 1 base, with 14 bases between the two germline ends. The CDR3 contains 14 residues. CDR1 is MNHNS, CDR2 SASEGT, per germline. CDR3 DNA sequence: TGTGCCAGCAAGGCAGCGATTGGGTCCTACGAGCAGTACTTC. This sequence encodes CASKAAIGSYEQYF.

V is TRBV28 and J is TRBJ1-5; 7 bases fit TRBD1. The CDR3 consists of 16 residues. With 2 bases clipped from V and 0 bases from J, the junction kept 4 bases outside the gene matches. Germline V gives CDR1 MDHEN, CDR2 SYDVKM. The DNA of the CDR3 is TGTGCCAGCAGTTTAAGGGACAGTAATAGCAATCAGCCCCAGCATTTT. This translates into CASSLRDSNSNQPQHF.

The CDR3 reads CASSMGTSSYNEQFF. The DNA for the CDR3 is TGTGCCAGCTCCATGGGGACTAGCTCCTACAATGAGCAGTTCTTC. The rearrangement links TRBV7-6 to TRBJ2-1; TRBD2 aligns across 8 bases. The CDR3 totals 15 residues. The V gene's germline CDR1 is SGHVS and CDR2 FNYEAQ. With V trimmed by 8 bases and J by 0 bases, 6 bases remained unmatched. Filled out from reference TRBV7-6 and TRBJ2-1, the complete variable domain reads GAGVSQSPRYKVTKRGQDVALRCDPISGHVSLYWYRQALGQGPEFLTYFNYEAQQDKSGLPNDRFSAERPEGSISTLTIQRTEQRDSAMYRCASSMGTSSYNEQFFGPGTRLTVL.

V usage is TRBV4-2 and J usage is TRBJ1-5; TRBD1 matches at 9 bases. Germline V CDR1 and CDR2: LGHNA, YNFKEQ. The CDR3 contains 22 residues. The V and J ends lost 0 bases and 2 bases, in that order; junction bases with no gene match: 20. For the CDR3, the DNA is TGTGCCAGCAGCCAAGATAATCACCGGGACAGGGTTCCCCCATGGGGCAATCAGCCCCAGCATTTT. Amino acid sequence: CASSQDNHRDRVPPWGNQPQHF.

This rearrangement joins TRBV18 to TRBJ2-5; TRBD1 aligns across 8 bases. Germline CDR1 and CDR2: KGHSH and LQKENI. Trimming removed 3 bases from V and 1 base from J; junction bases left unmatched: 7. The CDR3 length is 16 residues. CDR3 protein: CASSPHGQGLQETQYF. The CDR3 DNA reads TGTGCCAGCTCACCTCACGGACAGGGCCTCCAAGAGACCCAGTACTTC.

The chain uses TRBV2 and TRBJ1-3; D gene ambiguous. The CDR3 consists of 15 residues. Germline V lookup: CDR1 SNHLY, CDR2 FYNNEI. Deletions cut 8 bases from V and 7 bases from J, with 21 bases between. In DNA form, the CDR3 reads TGTGCCAGCTTTGGAGGAGGAGGTTATCGGAACACCATATATTTT. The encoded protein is CASFGGGGYRNTIYF.

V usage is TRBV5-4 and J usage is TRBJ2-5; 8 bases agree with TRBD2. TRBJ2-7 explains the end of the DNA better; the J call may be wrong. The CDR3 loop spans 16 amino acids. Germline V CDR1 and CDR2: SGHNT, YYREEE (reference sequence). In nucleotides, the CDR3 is TGTGCCAGCAGCTCGAGGGCGGGACTAGAAGACTACGAGCAGTACTTC. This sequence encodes CASSSRAGLEDYEQYF.

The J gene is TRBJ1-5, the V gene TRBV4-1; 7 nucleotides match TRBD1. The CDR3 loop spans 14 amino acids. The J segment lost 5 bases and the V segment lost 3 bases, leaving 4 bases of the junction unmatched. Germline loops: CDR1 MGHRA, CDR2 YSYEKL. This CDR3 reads CASSHYQGDQPQHF. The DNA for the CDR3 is TGCGCCAGCAGCCATTACCAGGGGGATCAGCCCCAGCATTTT.

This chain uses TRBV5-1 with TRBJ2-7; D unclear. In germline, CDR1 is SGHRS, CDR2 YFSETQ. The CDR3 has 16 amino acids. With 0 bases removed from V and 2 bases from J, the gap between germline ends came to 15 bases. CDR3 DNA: TGCGCCAGCAGCTTGGCCGAGACAAGTCGAGCCTACGAGCAGTACTTC. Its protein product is CASSLAETSRAYEQYF.

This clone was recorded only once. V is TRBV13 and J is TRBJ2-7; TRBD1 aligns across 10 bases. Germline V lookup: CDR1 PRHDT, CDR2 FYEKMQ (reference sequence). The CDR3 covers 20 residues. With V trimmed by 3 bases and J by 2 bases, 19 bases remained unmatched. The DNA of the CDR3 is TGTGCCAGCAGCTTCCAACCTGACAGGGGGCTACTCTTCGGGACCTACGAGCAGTACTTC. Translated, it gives CASSFQPDRGLLFGTYEQYF.

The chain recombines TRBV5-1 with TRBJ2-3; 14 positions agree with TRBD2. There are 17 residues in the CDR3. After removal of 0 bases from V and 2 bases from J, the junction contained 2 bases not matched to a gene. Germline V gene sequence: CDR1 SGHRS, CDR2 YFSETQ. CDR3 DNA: TGCGCCAGCAGCTTGGGACTAGCGGGGGGGTTCACAGATACGCAGTATTTT. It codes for CASSLGLAGGFTDTQYF.

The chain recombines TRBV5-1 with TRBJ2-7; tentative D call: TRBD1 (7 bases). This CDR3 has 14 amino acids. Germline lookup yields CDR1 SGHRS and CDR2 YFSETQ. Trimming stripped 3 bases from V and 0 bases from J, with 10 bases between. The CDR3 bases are TGCGCCAGCAGCTGCGGGACAGACTCCTACGAGCAGTACTTC. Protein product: CASSCGTDSYEQYF.

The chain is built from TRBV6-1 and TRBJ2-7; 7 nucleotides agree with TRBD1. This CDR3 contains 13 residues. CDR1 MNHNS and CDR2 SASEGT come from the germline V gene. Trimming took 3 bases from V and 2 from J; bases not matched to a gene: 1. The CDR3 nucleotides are TGTGCCAGCAGTGACCAGGGGGCCTACGAGCAGTACTTC. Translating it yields CASSDQGAYEQYF.

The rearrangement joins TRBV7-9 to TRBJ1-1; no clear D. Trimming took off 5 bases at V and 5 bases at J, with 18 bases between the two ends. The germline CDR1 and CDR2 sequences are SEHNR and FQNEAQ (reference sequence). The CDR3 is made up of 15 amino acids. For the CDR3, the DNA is TGTGCCAGCAGCCCAAGGTTAGGCCCGCGGACTGAAGCTTTCTTT. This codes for CASSPRLGPRTEAFF.

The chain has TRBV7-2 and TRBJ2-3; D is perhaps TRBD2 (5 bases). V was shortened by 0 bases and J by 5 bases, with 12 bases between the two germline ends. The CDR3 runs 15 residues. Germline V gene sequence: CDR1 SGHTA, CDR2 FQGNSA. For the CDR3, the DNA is TGTGCCAGCAGCTTAGCGCGGTATGGAGGAGATACGCAGTATTTT. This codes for CASSLARYGGDTQYF.

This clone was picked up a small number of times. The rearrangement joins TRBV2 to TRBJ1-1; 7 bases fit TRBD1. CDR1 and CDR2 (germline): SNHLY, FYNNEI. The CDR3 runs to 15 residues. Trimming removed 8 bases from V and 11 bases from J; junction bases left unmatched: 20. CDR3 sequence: CASAYSGTVEGEAFF. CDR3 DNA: TGTGCCAGCGCCTACTCCGGGACAGTTGAAGGGGAGGCTTTCTTT.

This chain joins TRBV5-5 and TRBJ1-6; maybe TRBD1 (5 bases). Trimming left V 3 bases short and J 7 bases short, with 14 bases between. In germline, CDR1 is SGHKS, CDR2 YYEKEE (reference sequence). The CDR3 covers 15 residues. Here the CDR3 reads CASSCWTPKNSPLHF. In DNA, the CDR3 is TGTGCCAGCAGCTGCTGGACACCGAAAAATTCACCCCTCCACTTT.

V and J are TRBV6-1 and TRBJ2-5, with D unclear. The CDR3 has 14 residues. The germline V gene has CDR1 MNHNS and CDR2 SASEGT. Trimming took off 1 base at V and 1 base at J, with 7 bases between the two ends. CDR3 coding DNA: TGTGCCAGCAGTGAAGTCCCCATCCAAGAGACCCAGTACTTC. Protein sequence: CASSEVPIQETQYF.

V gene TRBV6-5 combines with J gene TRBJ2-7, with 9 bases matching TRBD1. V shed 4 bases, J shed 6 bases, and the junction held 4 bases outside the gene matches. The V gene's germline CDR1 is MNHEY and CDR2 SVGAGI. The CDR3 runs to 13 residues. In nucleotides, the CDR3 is TGTGCCAGCAGTTGGGGACAGGGAGGCGAGCAGTACTTC. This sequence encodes CASSWGQGGEQYF.

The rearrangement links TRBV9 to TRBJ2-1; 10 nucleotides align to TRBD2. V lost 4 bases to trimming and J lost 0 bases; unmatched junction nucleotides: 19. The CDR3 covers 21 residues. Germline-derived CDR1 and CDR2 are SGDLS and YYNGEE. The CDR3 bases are TGTGCCAGCAGCCTCAGCCCGTCCCTAGCGGGGGAGATCAGCTCCTACAATGAGCAGTTCTTC. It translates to CASSLSPSLAGEISSYNEQFF.

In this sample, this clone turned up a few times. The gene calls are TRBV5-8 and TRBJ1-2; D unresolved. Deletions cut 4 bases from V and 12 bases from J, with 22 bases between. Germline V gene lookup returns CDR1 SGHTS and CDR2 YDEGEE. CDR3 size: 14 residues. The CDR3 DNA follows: TGTGCCAGCAGCCTAAGGGCGGGTAACGAGGGAAACACCTTC. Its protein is CASSLRAGNEGNTF. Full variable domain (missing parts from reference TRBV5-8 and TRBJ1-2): EAGVTQSPTHLIKTRGQQATLRCSPISGHTSVYWYQQALGLGLQFLLWYDEGEERNRGNFPPRFSGRQFPNYSSELNVNALELEDSALYLCASSLRAGNEGNTFGSGTRLTVV.

CDR3 region: CATSRNKSGILKNYTF. In DNA, the CDR3 is TGTGCCACCAGCAGAAATAAGTCCGGGATCCTGAAAAACTACACCTTC. The chain links TRBV15 to TRBJ1-2; D is uncertain. CDR1 and CDR2 (germline): LNHNV, YYDKDF (reference sequence). Trimming shortened V by 2 bases and J by 10 bases, and 23 bases separated the two germline ends. The CDR3 loop spans 16 amino acids.

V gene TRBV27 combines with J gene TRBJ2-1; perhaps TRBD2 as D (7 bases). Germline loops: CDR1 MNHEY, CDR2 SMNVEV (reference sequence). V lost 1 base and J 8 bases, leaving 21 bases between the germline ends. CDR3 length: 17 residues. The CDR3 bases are TGTGCCAGCAGTTTATTGTACAGGTGGGGGGGGCGCCATGAGCAGTTCTTC. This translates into CASSLLYRWGGRHEQFF.